This T cell receptor beta chain was obtained from a study of cytomegalovirus exposure and HLA in healthy donors. General observations from the study: In a later analysis, at a false discovery rate of 0.05, 16,951 TCR beta sequences were associated with HLA alleles.

Researchers ran the PCR with 60 Vbeta and 13 Jbeta primers. Data came from immunoSEQ multiplex PCR; TCRdb stores just in-frame clones and leaves some out. Here the sample spans 130,000 to 150,000 clones, 70% to 75% being singletons. Comments on this clone: Its antigen is unidentified.

This CDR3 comprises 13 residues. Germline assignment: CDR1 MGHDK and CDR2 SYGVNS. Trimming shortened V by 6 bases and J by 2 bases, and 10 bases separated the two germline ends. The clonotype comes from a middle-aged woman in good health and CMV-seronegative. Sequenced: PBMCs. The chain joins TRBV25-1 to TRBJ2-5; D uncertain. The CDR3 protein is CASSPRLQETQYF. CDR3 in DNA: TGTGCCAGCAGCCCCCGCCTACAAGAGACCCAGTACTTC.